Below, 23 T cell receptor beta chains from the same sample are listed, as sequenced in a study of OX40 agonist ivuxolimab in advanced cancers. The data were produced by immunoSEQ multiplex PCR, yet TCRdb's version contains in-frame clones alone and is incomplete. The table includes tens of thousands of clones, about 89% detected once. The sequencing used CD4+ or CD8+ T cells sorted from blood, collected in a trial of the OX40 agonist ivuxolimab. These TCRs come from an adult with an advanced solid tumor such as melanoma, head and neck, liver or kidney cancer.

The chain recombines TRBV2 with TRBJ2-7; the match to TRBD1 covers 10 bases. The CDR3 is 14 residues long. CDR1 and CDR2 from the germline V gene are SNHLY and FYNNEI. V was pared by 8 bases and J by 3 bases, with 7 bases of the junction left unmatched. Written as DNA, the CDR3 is TGTGCCAGCCCCGGGACAGGGGATCTCTACGAGCAGTACGTC. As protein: CASPGTGDLYEQYV.

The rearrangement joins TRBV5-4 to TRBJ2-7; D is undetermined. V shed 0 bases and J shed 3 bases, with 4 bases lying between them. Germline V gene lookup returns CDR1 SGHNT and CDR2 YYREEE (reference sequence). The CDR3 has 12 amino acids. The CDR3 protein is CASSLDGYEQYV. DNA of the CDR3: TGTGCCAGCAGCTTGGACGGCTACGAGCAGTACGTC.

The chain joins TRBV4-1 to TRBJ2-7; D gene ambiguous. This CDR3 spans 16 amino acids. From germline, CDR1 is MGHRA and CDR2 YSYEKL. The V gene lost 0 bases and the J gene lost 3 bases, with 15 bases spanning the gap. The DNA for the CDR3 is TGCGCCAGCAGCCAAGATGGTCGAGTTTCGGGCTACGAGCAGTACTTC. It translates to CASSQDGRVSGYEQYF.

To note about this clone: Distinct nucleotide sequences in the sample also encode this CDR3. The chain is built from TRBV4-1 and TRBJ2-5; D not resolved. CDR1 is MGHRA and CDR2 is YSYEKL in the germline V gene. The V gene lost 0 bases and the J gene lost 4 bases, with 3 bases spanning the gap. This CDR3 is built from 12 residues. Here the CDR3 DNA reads TGCGCCAGCAGCCAAGACCTAGAGACCCAGTACTTC. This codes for CASSQDLETQYF.

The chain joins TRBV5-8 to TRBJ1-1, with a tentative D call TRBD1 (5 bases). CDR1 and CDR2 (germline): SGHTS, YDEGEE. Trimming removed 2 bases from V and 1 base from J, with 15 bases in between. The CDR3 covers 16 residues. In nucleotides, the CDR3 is TGTGCCAGCAGCTTTCCGCAGGGTGGTACGAACACTGAAGCTTTCTTT. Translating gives CASSFPQGGTNTEAFF.

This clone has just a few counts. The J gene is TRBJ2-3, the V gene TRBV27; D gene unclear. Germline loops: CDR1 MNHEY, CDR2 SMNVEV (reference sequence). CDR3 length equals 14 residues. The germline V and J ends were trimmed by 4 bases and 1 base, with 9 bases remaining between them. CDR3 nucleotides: TGTGCCAGCAGTTCGGCCCCACGCACAGATACGCAGTATTTT. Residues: CASSSAPRTDTQYF.

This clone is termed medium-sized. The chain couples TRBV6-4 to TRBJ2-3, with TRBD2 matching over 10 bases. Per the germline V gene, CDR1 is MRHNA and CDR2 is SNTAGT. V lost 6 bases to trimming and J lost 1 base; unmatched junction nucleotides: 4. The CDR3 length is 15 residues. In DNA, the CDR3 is TGTGCCAGCAGCTACCTAGCGGGGGGCACAGATACGCAGTATTTT. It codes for CASSYLAGGTDTQYF.

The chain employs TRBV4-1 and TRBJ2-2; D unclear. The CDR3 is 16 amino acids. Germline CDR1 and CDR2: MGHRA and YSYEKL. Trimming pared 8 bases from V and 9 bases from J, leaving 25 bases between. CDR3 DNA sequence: TGCGCCAGCCTCAACGACCCCGGAAAGGACGGCAGGGAGCTGTTTTTT. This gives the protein CASLNDPGKDGRELFF.

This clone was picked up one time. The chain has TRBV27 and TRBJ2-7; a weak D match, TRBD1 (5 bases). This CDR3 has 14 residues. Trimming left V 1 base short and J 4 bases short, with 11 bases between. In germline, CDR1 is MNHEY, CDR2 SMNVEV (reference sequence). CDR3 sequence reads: CASSLFGQGYEQYF. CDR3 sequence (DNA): TGTGCCAGCAGTTTATTCGGCCAGGGTTACGAGCAGTACTTC.

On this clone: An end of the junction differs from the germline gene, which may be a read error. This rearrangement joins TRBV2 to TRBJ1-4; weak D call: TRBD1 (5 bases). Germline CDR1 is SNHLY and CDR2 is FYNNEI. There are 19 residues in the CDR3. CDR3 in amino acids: CVSSEDGGSAERYGEKLFF. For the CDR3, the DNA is TGTGTCAGCAGTGAAGACGGGGGTTCCGCGGAACGCTACGGTGAAAAACTGTTTTTT.

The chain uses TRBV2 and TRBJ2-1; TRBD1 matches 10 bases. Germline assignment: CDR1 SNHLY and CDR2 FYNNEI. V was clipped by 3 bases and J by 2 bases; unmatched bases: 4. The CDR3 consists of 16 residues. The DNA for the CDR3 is TGTGCCAGCAGTGACGTGGGGACAGGGGCCTACAATGAGCAGTTCTTC. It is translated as CASSDVGTGAYNEQFF.

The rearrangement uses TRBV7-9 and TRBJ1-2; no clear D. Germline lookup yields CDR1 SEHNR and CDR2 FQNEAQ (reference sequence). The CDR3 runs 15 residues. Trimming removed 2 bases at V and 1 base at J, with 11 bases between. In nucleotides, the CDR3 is TGTGCCAGCAGCTTATGGGCCGGGTTTAACTATGGCTACACCTTC. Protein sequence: CASSLWAGFNYGYTF.

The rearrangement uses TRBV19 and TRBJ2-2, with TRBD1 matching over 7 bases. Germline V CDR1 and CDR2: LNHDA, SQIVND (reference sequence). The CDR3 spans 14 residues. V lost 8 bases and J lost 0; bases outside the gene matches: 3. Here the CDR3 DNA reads TGTGCCAGTCGGGACAGCGCGAACACCGGGGAGCTGTTTTTT. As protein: CASRDSANTGELFF.

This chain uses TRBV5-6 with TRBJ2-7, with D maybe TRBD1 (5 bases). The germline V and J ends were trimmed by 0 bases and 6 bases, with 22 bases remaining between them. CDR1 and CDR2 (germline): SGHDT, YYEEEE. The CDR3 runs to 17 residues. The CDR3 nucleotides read TGTGCCAGCAGCTTGGTAGGGCGGATAGGGGATAAAATCGAGCAGTACTTC. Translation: CASSLVGRIGDKIEQYF.

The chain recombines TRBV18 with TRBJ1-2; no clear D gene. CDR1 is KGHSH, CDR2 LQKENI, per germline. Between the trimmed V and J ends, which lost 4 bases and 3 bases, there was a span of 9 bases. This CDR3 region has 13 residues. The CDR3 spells CASSLNGDYGYTF. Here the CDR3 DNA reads TGTGCCAGCTCACTTAACGGGGACTATGGCTACACCTTC.

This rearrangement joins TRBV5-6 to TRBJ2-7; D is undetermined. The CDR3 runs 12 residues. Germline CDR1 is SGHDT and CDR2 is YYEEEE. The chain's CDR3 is CASSASPGSEKV. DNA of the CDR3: TGTGCCAGCAGCGCGAGTCCGGGCTCCGAAAAGGTC.

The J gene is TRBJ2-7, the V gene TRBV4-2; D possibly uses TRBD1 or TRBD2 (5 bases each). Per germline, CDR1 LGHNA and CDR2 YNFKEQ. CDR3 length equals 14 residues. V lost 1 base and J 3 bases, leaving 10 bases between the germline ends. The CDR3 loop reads CASSQGGENYEQYF. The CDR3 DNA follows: TGTGCCAGCAGCCAAGGAGGGGAGAACTACGAGCAGTACTTC.

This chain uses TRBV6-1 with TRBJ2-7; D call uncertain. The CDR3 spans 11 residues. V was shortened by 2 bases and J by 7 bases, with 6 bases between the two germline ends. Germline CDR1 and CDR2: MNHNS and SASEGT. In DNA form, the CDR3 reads TGTGCCAGCAGTGAATGGGGTGAGCAGTACGTC. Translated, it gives CASSEWGEQYV.

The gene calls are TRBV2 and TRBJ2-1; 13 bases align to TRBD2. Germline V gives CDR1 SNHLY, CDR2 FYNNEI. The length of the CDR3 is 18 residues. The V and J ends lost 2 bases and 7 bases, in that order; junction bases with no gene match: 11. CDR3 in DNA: TGTGCCAGCAGTGAAAGCCCCTCACTAGCGGGGGGGCCAAATGAGCAGTTCTTC. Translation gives CASSESPSLAGGPNEQFF.

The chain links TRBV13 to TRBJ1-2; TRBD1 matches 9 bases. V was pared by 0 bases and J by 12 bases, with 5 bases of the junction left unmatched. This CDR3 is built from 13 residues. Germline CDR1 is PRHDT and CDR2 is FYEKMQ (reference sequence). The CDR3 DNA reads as TGTGCCAGCAGCTTAGGGGACAGGGGCGGGGACACCTTC. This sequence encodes CASSLGDRGGDTF.

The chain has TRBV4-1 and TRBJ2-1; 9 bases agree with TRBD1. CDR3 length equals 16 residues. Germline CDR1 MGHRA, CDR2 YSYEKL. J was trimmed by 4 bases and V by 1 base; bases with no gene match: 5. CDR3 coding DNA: TGCGCCAGCAGCCAAGTCGGACAGGGGTGGTACAATGAGCAGTTCTTC. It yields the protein CASSQVGQGWYNEQFF.

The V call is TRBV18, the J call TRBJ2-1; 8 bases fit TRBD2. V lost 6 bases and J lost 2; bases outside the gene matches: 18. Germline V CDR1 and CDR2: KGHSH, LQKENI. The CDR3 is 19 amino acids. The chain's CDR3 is CASSPDLTDSSGPYNEQFF. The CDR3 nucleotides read TGTGCCAGCTCCCCAGACTTAACTGATTCTAGCGGGCCCTACAATGAGCAGTTCTTC.

The CDR3 loop reads CASSLWGQLAKISYEQYV. The CDR3 DNA sequence: TGTGCCAGCAGCTTATGGGGACAGCTAGCCAAAATCTCCTACGAGCAGTACGTC. The chain has TRBV7-2 and TRBJ2-7; 7 bases fit TRBD1. Looked up from germline, CDR1 is SGHTA and CDR2 is FQGNSA. The CDR3 has 18 residues. After removal of 2 bases from V and 0 bases from J, the junction contained 13 bases not matched to a gene.